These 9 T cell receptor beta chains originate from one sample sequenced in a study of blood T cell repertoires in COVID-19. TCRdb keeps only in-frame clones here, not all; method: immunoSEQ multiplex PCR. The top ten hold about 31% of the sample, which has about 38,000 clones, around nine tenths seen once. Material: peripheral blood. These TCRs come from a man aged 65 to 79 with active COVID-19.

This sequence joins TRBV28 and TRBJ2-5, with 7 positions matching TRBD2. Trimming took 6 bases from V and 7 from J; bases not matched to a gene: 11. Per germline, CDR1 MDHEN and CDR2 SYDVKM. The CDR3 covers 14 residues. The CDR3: CASSQAGSHGTQYF. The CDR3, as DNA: TGTGCCAGCAGCCAAGCGGGGAGCCACGGGACCCAGTACTTC.

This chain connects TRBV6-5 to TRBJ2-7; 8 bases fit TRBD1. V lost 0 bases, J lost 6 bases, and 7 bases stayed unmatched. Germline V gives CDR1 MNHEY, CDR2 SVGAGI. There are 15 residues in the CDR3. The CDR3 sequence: CASSYSGQGRAEQYF. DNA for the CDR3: TGTGCCAGCAGTTACTCAGGACAGGGCCGTGCCGAGCAGTACTTC.

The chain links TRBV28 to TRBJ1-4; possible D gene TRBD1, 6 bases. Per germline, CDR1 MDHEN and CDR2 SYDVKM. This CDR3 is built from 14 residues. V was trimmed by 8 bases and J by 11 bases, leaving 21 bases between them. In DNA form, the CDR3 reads TGTGCCAGCCGCCCGGGGGGGGCAGACATGAAACTGTTTTTT. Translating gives CASRPGGADMKLFF. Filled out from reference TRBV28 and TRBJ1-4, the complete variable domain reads DVKVTQSSRYLVKRTGEKVFLECVQDMDHENMFWYRQDPGLGLRLIYFSYDVKMKEKGDIPEGYSVSREKKERFSLILESASTNQTSMYLCASRPGGADMKLFFGSGTQLSVL.

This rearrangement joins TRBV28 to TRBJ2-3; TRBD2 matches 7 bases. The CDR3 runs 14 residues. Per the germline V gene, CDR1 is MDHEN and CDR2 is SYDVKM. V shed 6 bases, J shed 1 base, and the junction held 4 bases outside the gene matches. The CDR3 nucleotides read TGTGCCAGCAGGCGGGCGGGGGGCACAGATACGCAGTATTTT. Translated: CASRRAGGTDTQYF.

The CDR3 is CASSQDLIPSYNEQFF. CDR3 nucleotide sequence: TGCGCCAGCAGCCAAGATCTTATCCCCTCCTACAATGAGCAGTTCTTC. The chain recombines TRBV4-3 with TRBJ2-1, with D unresolved. This CDR3 has 16 residues. Germline CDR1 reads LGHNA; CDR2 reads YSLEER. V was trimmed by 0 bases and J by 0 bases, leaving 9 bases between them.

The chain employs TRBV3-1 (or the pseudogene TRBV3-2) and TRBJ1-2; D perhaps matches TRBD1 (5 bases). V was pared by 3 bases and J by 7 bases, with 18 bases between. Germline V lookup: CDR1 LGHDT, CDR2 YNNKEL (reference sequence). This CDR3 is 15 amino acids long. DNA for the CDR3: TGTGCCAGCAGCCACCCTCCGGGACTTGGTGGTGGCTACACCTTC. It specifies CASSHPPGLGGGYTF.

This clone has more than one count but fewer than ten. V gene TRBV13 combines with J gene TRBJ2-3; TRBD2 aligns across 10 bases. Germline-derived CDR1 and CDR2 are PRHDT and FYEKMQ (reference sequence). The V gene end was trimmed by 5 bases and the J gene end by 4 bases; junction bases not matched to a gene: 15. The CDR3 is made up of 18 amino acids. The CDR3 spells CASSPDSTGTSEPDTQYF. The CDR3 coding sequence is TGTGCCAGCAGCCCCGACTCTACCGGGACTAGCGAACCAGATACGCAGTATTTT.

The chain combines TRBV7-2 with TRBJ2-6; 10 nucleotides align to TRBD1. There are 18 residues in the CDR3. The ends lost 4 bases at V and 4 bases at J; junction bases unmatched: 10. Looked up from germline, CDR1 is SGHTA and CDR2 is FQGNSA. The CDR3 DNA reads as TGTGCCAGCAGCTCAATAGGGACAGGGGTTTCCGGGGCCAACGTCCTGACTTTC. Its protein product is CASSSIGTGVSGANVLTF.

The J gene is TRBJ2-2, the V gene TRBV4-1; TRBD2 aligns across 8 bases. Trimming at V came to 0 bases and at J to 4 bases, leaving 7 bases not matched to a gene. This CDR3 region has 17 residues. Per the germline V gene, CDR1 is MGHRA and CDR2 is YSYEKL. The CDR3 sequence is CASSQERGGLRTGELFF. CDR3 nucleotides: TGCGCCAGCAGCCAAGAACGGGGGGGCCTTCGCACCGGGGAGCTGTTTTTT.